This entry lists 8 T cell receptor beta chains sequenced from one sample in a study of control samples from healthy donors and cancer patients. Assay: immunoSEQ multiplex PCR; the TCRdb copy retains only in-frame clones and omits some. The repertoire has 150,000 to 200,000 clones, approximately 86% of them found once; the top ten carry roughly 5.3%. The sample taken for sequencing was blood. The receptors stem from a woman aged 25-40 years in good health.

The rearrangement links TRBV6-4 to TRBJ2-1, with unresolved D. Germline V gene data show CDR1 as MRHNA and CDR2 as SNTAGT. CDR3 length equals 14 residues. Trimming took off 2 bases at V and 5 bases at J, with 10 bases between the two ends. This chain's CDR3 is CASSDGRPNNEQFF. DNA of the CDR3: TGTGCCAGCAGTGACGGCCGTCCCAACAATGAGCAGTTCTTC.

The chain uses TRBV5-1 and TRBJ2-7; 8 bases match TRBD2. This CDR3 has 16 residues. In germline, CDR1 is SGHRS, CDR2 YFSETQ. V was pared by 1 base and J by 3 bases, with 9 bases of the junction left unmatched. The CDR3 protein is CASSLSGSPSFYEQYF. The CDR3 DNA reads as TGCGCCAGCAGCTTGAGCGGGAGCCCATCATTCTACGAGCAGTACTTC.

The chain is built from TRBV14 and TRBJ2-3, with 8 bases matching TRBD1. This CDR3 spans 17 amino acids. Germline CDR1 reads SGHDN; CDR2 reads FVKESK. V was clipped by 4 bases and J by 7 bases; unmatched bases: 16. The CDR3, as DNA: TGTGCCAGCAGCCCCCTAAGGGGAACAGGGGGGACCTATACGCAGTATTTT. It encodes CASSPLRGTGGTYTQYF.

The chain has TRBV7-9 and TRBJ1-4; 7 bases are a match to TRBD1. J lost 7 bases, V lost 5 bases, and 4 bases had no gene match. Germline V gene sequence: CDR1 SEHNR, CDR2 FQNEAQ (reference sequence). The CDR3 is 13 residues long. The CDR3 sequence is CASSRGQSEKLFF. CDR3 DNA sequence: TGTGCCAGCAGCAGGGGGCAGAGTGAAAAACTGTTTTTT.

This chain uses TRBV19 with TRBJ2-3; D remains ambiguous. Per the germline V gene, CDR1 is LNHDA and CDR2 is SQIVND (reference sequence). The ends were cut back, 7 bases at V and 4 bases at J, with 15 bases in the middle. The length of the CDR3 is 14 residues. For the CDR3, the DNA is TGTGCCAGTACCCCGTGGCTAGGAGCAGATACGCAGTATTTT. Protein product: CASTPWLGADTQYF.

Concerning this clone itself: At the DNA level, this CDR3 is encoded by other sequences in the same sample as well. The gene calls are TRBV6-5 and TRBJ1-1; D remains ambiguous. Trimming left V 7 bases short and J 2 bases short, with 5 bases between. The CDR3 totals 11 residues. Germline assignment: CDR1 MNHEY and CDR2 SVGAGI. In DNA, the CDR3 is TGTGCCAGCAAGAGAAACACTGAAGCTTTCTTT. Residues: CASKRNTEAFF.

The gene calls are TRBV30 and TRBJ2-7; D may be TRBD1 or TRBD2 (5 bases each). Germline loops: CDR1 GTSNPN, CDR2 SVGIG (reference sequence). The ends were cut back, 0 bases at V and 5 bases at J, with 11 bases in the middle. The CDR3 covers 13 residues. The CDR3 DNA reads as TGTGCCTGGAGTGTTGGGGGATTTAACGAGCAGTACGTC. This gives the protein CAWSVGGFNEQYV.

The chain is built from TRBV27 and TRBJ1-5, with 7 bases fitting TRBD1. Germline V lookup: CDR1 MNHEY, CDR2 SMNVEV (reference sequence). The CDR3 length is 15 residues. V shed 6 bases and J 7 bases; nucleotides not matched to a gene: 12. CDR3 sequence (DNA): TGTGCCAGCAGGGTTAGAGGGGGCGAAGAACAGCCCCAGCATTTT. This sequence encodes CASRVRGGEEQPQHF.